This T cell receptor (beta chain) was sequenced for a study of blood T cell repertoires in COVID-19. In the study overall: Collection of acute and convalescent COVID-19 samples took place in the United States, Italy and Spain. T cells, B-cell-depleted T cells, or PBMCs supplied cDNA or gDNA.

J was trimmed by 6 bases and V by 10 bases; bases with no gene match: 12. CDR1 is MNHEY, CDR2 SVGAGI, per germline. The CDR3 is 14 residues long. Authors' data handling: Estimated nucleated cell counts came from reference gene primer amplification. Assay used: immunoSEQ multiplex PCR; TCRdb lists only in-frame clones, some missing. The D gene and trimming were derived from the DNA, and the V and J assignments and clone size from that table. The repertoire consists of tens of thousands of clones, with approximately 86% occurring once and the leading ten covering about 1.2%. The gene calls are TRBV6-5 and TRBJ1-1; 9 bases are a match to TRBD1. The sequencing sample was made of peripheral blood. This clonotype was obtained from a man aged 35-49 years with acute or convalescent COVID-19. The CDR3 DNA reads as TGTGCCACTTCTCCCGTAACAGGGGGCTCTGAAGCTTTCTTT. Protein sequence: CATSPVTGGSEAFF.